Below are 16 T cell receptor beta chains sequenced from a single sample in a study of human T cells and chemical hapten exposure. One entry per CDR3 protein, called by TCRdb with MiXCR from the RACE reads. The sample includes 240,000 or so distinct CDR3 sequences, 8.6% of them seen just once. Documented time point: pre-sensitization, week 0. Treatment specified: therapeutic diphenylcyclopropenone sensitization with weekly scalp DPC. The sample consisted of whole blood, taken in connection with sensitization to the hapten diphenylcyclopropenone (DPC). These receptors came from a woman in her forties with alopecia areata. Some clones in this sample may be carry-over from other donors' samples.

The gene calls are TRBV7-8 and TRBJ1-1, with no clear D. The germline CDR1 and CDR2 sequences are SGHVS and FQNEAQ. The CDR3 consists of 11 residues. Trimming stripped 6 bases from V and 7 bases from J, with 9 bases between. CDR3 region: CASSSHFEAFF. CDR3 bases: TGTGCCAGCAGTTCCCACTTTGAAGCTTTCTTT.

This clonotype was counted a few times. The chain carries TRBV9 and TRBJ2-1, with a possible D match to TRBD2 (6 bases). Per germline, CDR1 SGDLS and CDR2 YYNGEE. This CDR3 is 17 amino acids long. V dropped 0 bases and J dropped 6 bases, with 19 bases sitting between them. The CDR3 DNA sequence: TGTGCCAGCAGCGTAGGTCATGGGGGGAGCCCATCCAATGAGCAGTTCTTC. Translation gives CASSVGHGGSPSNEQFF.

This clonotype occurred many times. The gene calls are TRBV29-1 and TRBJ1-1, with D possibly matching TRBD1 (5 bases). V was cut by 4 bases and J by 9 bases, with 15 bases left in between. The germline gives CDR1 SQVTM, CDR2 ANQGSEA. This CDR3 is built from 12 residues. The CDR3 reads CSVASDSTKAFF. In DNA form, the CDR3 reads TGCAGCGTTGCTTCCGACAGTACCAAAGCTTTCTTT.

The chain recombines TRBV4-1 with TRBJ2-3; D is undetermined. CDR3 length: 14 residues. Trimming stripped 4 bases from V and 1 base from J, with 9 bases between. Germline CDR1 and CDR2: MGHRA and YSYEKL. CDR3 amino acids: CASSRSEGTDTQYF. CDR3 bases: TGCGCCAGCAGCCGAAGTGAGGGCACAGATACGCAGTATTTT.

This clonotype was picked up a small number of times. The rearrangement links TRBV3-1 to TRBJ1-6; the D is unclear. With 0 bases removed from V and 6 bases from J, the gap between germline ends came to 12 bases. The CDR3 loop spans 16 amino acids. CDR1 LGHDT and CDR2 YNNKEL come from the germline V gene (reference sequence). The DNA of the CDR3 is TGTGCCAGCAGCCAAGAAGGAGGCGGTTCTAATTCACCCCTCCACTTT. Translating it yields CASSQEGGGSNSPLHF.

The chain carries TRBV14 and TRBJ1-2; a possible D gene is TRBD1 (5 bases). There are 15 residues in the CDR3. Trimming took off 0 bases at V and 3 bases at J, with 11 bases between the two ends. CDR1 is SGHDN, CDR2 FVKESK, per germline. DNA for the CDR3: TGTGCCAGCAGCCAAGATTGGCAGGGCTACTATGGCTACACCTTC. Translated: CASSQDWQGYYGYTF.

The V call is TRBV7-2, the J call TRBJ2-1; TRBD2 matches 8 bases. With 3 bases clipped from V and 5 bases from J, the junction kept 6 bases outside the gene matches. The germline gives CDR1 SGHTA, CDR2 FQGNSA. This CDR3 is built from 15 residues. This CDR3 reads CASSFGGGTNNEQFF. CDR3 coding DNA: TGTGCCAGCAGCTTCGGCGGGGGGACCAACAATGAGCAGTTCTTC.

V usage is TRBV7-2 and J usage is TRBJ2-1; a possible D gene is TRBD2 (5 bases). Germline V CDR1 and CDR2: SGHTA, FQGNSA. The CDR3 spans 16 residues. The V end was cut by 5 bases, the J end by 9 bases, with 23 bases between. The chain's CDR3 is CASSPPGTRLIGEQFF. The CDR3 DNA sequence: TGTGCCAGCAGCCCACCGGGAACCCGCCTGATTGGTGAGCAGTTCTTC.

This clonotype showed up just a few times. At one end, the junction sequence differs from germline, possibly due to a read error. The chain couples TRBV7-7 to TRBJ2-2, with 9 bases aligning to TRBD2. This CDR3 is built from 16 residues. Germline V lookup: CDR1 SSHAT, CDR2 FNYEAQ (reference sequence). The CDR3 nucleotides are TGTGCTAGCAGCTTACCGACTAGCGGAAACACCGGGGAGCTGTTTTTT. Residues: CASSLPTSGNTGELFF. The full variable domain, its missing parts supplied by reference TRBV7-7 and TRBJ2-2, is GAGVSQSPRYKVTKRGQDVTLRCDPISSHATLYWYQQALGQGPEFLTYFNYEAQPDKSGLPSDRFSAERPEGSISTLTIQRTEQRDSAMYRCASSLPTSGNTGELFFGEGSRLTVL.

V usage is TRBV4-1 and J usage is TRBJ1-1, with 10 positions matching TRBD1. This CDR3 comprises 17 residues. V was clipped by 6 bases and J by 0 bases; unmatched bases: 10. Germline V gene sequence: CDR1 MGHRA, CDR2 YSYEKL. The CDR3 spells CASSQTGGYQLNTEAFF. Here the CDR3 DNA reads TGCGCCAGCAGTCAGACAGGGGGCTATCAGCTGAACACTGAAGCTTTCTTT.

A few counts support this clonotype. The rearrangement joins TRBV27 to TRBJ2-3; possibly TRBD1 for D (6 bases). This CDR3 has 14 amino acids. CDR1 is MNHEY, CDR2 SMNVEV, per germline (reference sequence). Trimming pared 5 bases from V and 6 bases from J, leaving 15 bases between. The CDR3 coding sequence is TGTGCCAGCAGTCGCTGGGCAGGGGCGGATACGCAGTATTTT. Protein sequence: CASSRWAGADTQYF.

The chain carries TRBV7-2 and TRBJ2-6; no firm D call. From germline, CDR1 is SGHTA and CDR2 FQGNSA. Trimming pared 5 bases from V and 0 bases from J, leaving 5 bases between. The CDR3 runs 14 residues. The CDR3 reads CASSRNSGANVLTF. DNA for the CDR3: TGTGCCAGCAGCAGAAACTCTGGGGCCAACGTCCTGACTTTC. The whole variable domain, filled in from reference TRBV7-2 and TRBJ2-6, reads GAGVSQSPSNKVTEKGKDVELRCDPISGHTALYWYRQSLGQGLEFLIYFQGNSAPDKSGLPSDRFSAERTGGSVSTLTIQRTQQEDSAVYLCASSRNSGANVLTFGAGSRLTVL.

This clonotype was counted a few times. The gene calls are TRBV9 and TRBJ2-7; TRBD1 might be the D (5 bases). Germline V CDR1 and CDR2: SGDLS, YYNGEE. The CDR3 runs to 14 residues. V was cut by 1 base and J by 0 bases, with 8 bases left in between. The CDR3 region is CASSVIDSSYEQYF. Here the CDR3 DNA reads TGTGCCAGCAGCGTAATAGACAGCTCCTACGAGCAGTACTTC.

This clonotype was counted only a few times. The chain carries TRBV24-1 and TRBJ2-5, with D tentatively TRBD1 (6 bases). Germline assignment: CDR1 KGHDR and CDR2 SFDVKD. The CDR3 totals 13 residues. With 9 bases removed from V and 0 bases from J, the gap between germline ends came to 10 bases. CDR3 loop: CATRGGNQETQYF. The CDR3 nucleotides are TGTGCCACCCGAGGGGGTAACCAAGAGACCCAGTACTTC.

The chain uses TRBV18 and TRBJ2-6, with D perhaps given as TRBD1 or TRBD2 (5 bases each). Germline CDR1 reads KGHSH; CDR2 reads LQKENI. V was cut by 1 base and J by 1 base, with 11 bases left in between. The CDR3 runs 17 residues. DNA for the CDR3: TGTGCCAGCTCACCACAGGGGACGCGGTCTGGGGCCAACGTCCTGACTTTC. Its translation is CASSPQGTRSGANVLTF.

This clonotype came up a few times. The chain uses TRBV29-1 and TRBJ2-1; D gene ambiguous. Per the germline V gene, CDR1 is SQVTM and CDR2 is ANQGSEA. The V and J ends lost 1 base and 8 bases respectively, with 6 bases between them. CDR3 length: 11 residues. This CDR3 is CSVEVLDEQFF. In DNA form, the CDR3 reads TGCAGCGTTGAAGTCTTGGATGAGCAGTTCTTC.